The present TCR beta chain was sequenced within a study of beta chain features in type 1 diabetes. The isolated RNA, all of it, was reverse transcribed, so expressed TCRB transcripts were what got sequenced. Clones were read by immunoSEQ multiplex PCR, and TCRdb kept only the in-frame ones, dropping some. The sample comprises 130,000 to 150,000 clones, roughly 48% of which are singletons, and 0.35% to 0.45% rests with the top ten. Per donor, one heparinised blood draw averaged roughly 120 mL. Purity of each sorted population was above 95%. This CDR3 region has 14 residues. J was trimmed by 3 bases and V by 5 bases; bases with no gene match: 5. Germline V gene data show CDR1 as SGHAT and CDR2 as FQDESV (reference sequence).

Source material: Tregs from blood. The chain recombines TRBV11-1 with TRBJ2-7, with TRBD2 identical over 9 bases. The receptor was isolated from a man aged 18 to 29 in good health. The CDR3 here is CASSNSGSSYEQYF. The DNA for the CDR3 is TGTGCCAGCAGCAATAGCGGGAGTAGCTACGAGCAGTACTTC.